These 30 T cell receptor beta chains were sequenced from one sample in a study of immune evolution from preneoplasia to lung adenocarcinoma. This table comes from immunoSEQ multiplex PCR, and its TCRdb copy is limited to in-frame clones, with some not included. Here the sample spans about 9,000 clones, approximately 85% being singletons. The sample comprised FFPE minimally invasive lung adenocarcinoma tissue. The receptors shown here come from a person between 65 and 79 years old with lung adenocarcinoma.

V gene TRBV10-1 combines with J gene TRBJ2-1, with 8 nucleotides matching TRBD2. The CDR3 runs to 16 residues. The germline CDR1 and CDR2 sequences are WNHNN and SYGVQD (reference sequence). The junction had 3 bases not matched to a gene; V was cut back by 2 bases and J by 0 bases. CDR3 DNA: TGCGCCAGCAGTGAGACCGGGACTAGCTCCTACAATGAGCAGTTCTTC. Its translation is CASSETGTSSYNEQFF.

The V and J genes are TRBV10-3 and TRBJ2-7, with 8 bases that match TRBD1. CDR3 length: 14 amino acids. V trimming: 11 bases; J trimming: 5 bases; junction bases outside the gene matches: 14. Germline-derived CDR1 and CDR2 are ENHRY and SYGVKD. This chain's CDR3 is CALRQTGVSDEQYF. In DNA, the CDR3 is TGTGCCCTCCGACAGACAGGGGTTAGCGACGAGCAGTACTTC.

The V and J genes are TRBV7-2 and TRBJ1-2, with D maybe TRBD1 (5 bases). CDR1 and CDR2 from the germline V gene are SGHTA and FQGNSA. V was trimmed by 6 bases and J by 4 bases, leaving 18 bases between them. The CDR3 runs to 15 residues. Here the CDR3 reads CASSPMTASVYGYTF. Here the CDR3 DNA reads TGTGCCAGCAGTCCTATGACAGCATCTGTCTATGGCTACACCTTC.

The chain carries TRBV28 and TRBJ1-2; D remains ambiguous. CDR1 and CDR2 (germline): MDHEN, SYDVKM. The CDR3 has 11 amino acids. Trimming took 8 bases from V and 3 from J, leaving 7 bases between them. The CDR3 region has the DNA TGTGCCAGCTACCAGTACTATGGCTACACCTTC. Amino acid sequence: CASYQYYGYTF.

The chain has TRBV10-3 and TRBJ2-7, with D possibly being TRBD1 (6 bases). CDR3 length: 16 residues. Germline CDR1 and CDR2: ENHRY and SYGVKD. V lost 3 bases to trimming and J lost 3 bases, with 18 bases between them. CDR3 sequence reads: CAISDRTDWSNYEQYF. CDR3 DNA sequence: TGTGCCATCAGTGATCGGACAGACTGGAGCAACTACGAGCAGTACTTC.

The rearrangement joins TRBV19 to TRBJ1-5; D possibly corresponds to TRBD1 (5 bases). V gave up 2 bases and J gave up 7 bases, with 12 bases separating them. The CDR3 spans 14 residues. Germline V gene data show CDR1 as LNHDA and CDR2 as SQIVND (reference sequence). Here the CDR3 reads CASSIWGDGQPQHF. DNA of the CDR3: TGTGCCAGTAGTATATGGGGGGATGGGCAGCCCCAGCATTTT.

This clone was observed a single time. The gene calls are TRBV5-1 and TRBJ2-3; possibly TRBD1 or TRBD2 for D (7 bases each). Germline lookup yields CDR1 SGHRS and CDR2 YFSETQ. The CDR3 loop spans 16 amino acids. The V and J ends lost 3 bases and 0 bases respectively, with 14 bases between them. The CDR3 nucleotides read TGCGCCAGCAGCTATTGGGAGGGGGCCAGCACAGATACGCAGTATTTT. Translated: CASSYWEGASTDTQYF. The complete variable domain, with remaining parts taken from reference TRBV5-1 and TRBJ2-3, reads KAGVTQTPRYLIKTRGQQVTLSCSPISGHRSVSWYQQTPGQGLQFLFEYFSETQRNKGNFPGRFSGRQFSNSRSEMNVSTLELGDSALYLCASSYWEGASTDTQYFGPGTRLTVL.

The V gene is TRBV6-6, the J gene TRBJ2-7, with 9 positions matching TRBD1. The ends lost 6 bases at V and 2 bases at J; junction bases unmatched: 8. Germline-derived CDR1 and CDR2 are MNHNY and SVGAGI (reference sequence). This CDR3 is 15 amino acids long. CDR3 nucleotides: TGTGCCAGCAGCCCCGGCGGGACAGGGACCTACGAGCAGTACTTC. It is translated as CASSPGGTGTYEQYF.

This rearrangement joins TRBV18 to TRBJ2-7, with D uncertain. The CDR3 length is 14 residues. V was shortened by 0 bases and J by 7 bases, with 13 bases between the two germline ends. Germline values: CDR1 KGHSH, CDR2 LQKENI. The CDR3 DNA reads TGTGCCAGCTCACCACCGAATCTCGCCCAAGAGCAGTACTTC. Residues: CASSPPNLAQEQYF.

The DNA for the CDR3 is TGTGCCACCTTTACAGGGGGAGTCCAAGAGACCCAGTACTTC. Protein: CATFTGGVQETQYF. V usage is TRBV28 and J usage is TRBJ2-5; 8 positions match TRBD1. The CDR3 loop spans 14 amino acids. CDR1 and CDR2 (germline): MDHEN, SYDVKM. V was clipped by 10 bases and J by 1 base; unmatched bases: 8. The complete variable domain, with remaining parts taken from reference TRBV28 and TRBJ2-5, reads DVKVTQSSRYLVKRTGEKVFLECVQDMDHENMFWYRQDPGLGLRLIYFSYDVKMKEKGDIPEGYSVSREKKERFSLILESASTNQTSMYLCATFTGGVQETQYFGPGTRLLVL.

The rearrangement joins TRBV2 to TRBJ1-2; D call uncertain. V was trimmed by 9 bases and J by 4 bases, leaving 12 bases between them. The CDR3 is 12 residues long. The germline V gene has CDR1 SNHLY and CDR2 FYNNEI. The CDR3 reads CARKEPGYGYTF. The CDR3 nucleotides are TGTGCCAGGAAGGAACCCGGCTATGGCTACACCTTC.

The rearrangement uses TRBV5-1 and TRBJ1-6; TRBD1 matches 8 bases. Germline V gene lookup returns CDR1 SGHRS and CDR2 YFSETQ. The trim removed 7 bases at V and 11 bases at J, leaving 20 bases unmatched. The CDR3 covers 17 residues. This chain's CDR3 is CASRGGTGTRVVAPLHF. CDR3 in DNA: TGCGCCAGCCGGGGGGGGACAGGAACCCGTGTAGTGGCACCCCTCCACTTT.

This chain links TRBV2 with TRBJ1-5; 10 nucleotides match TRBD1. This CDR3 has 14 residues. With 3 bases clipped from V and 7 bases from J, the junction kept 3 bases outside the gene matches. Germline loops: CDR1 SNHLY, CDR2 FYNNEI. The CDR3 sequence: CASSETGGWQPQHF. CDR3 DNA: TGTGCCAGCAGTGAGACAGGGGGCTGGCAGCCCCAGCATTTT.

This clone appeared once. The chain combines TRBV30 with TRBJ1-6; D gene ambiguous. Germline V lookup: CDR1 GTSNPN, CDR2 SVGIG (reference sequence). The CDR3 loop spans 12 amino acids. Trimming removed 4 bases from V and 7 bases from J, with 8 bases in between. The CDR3 here is CAWTPGNSPLHF. The CDR3 DNA sequence: TGTGCCTGGACTCCGGGCAATTCACCCCTCCACTTT.

DNA for the CDR3: TGTGCCATCAGTGAGGTTGCCAGGGCTAATGAAAAACTGTTTTTT. This gives the protein CAISEVARANEKLFF. This sequence joins TRBV10-3 and TRBJ1-4; TRBD1 might be the D (5 bases). CDR1 and CDR2 from the germline V gene are ENHRY and SYGVKD. Trimming shortened V by 2 bases and J by 3 bases, and 10 bases separated the two germline ends. The CDR3 totals 15 residues.

The chain employs TRBV27 and TRBJ2-7; tentatively, D is TRBD2 (6 bases). CDR1 and CDR2 (germline): MNHEY, SMNVEV (reference sequence). V lost 8 bases, J lost 5 bases, and 13 bases lay in between. There are 12 residues in the CDR3. For the CDR3, the DNA is TGTGCCAGCGGGGGGTTCAGGAACGAGCAGTACTTC. Its translation is CASGGFRNEQYF.

The chain recombines TRBV4-1 with TRBJ1-5, with 8 bases aligning to TRBD1. Germline V lookup: CDR1 MGHRA, CDR2 YSYEKL. The trim removed 6 bases at V and 0 bases at J, leaving 7 bases unmatched. This CDR3 region has 16 residues. CDR3 protein: CASSPRQGFSNQPQHF. Here the CDR3 DNA reads TGCGCCAGCAGTCCAAGACAGGGGTTTAGCAATCAGCCCCAGCATTTT.

The chain recombines TRBV19 with TRBJ2-7; 9 bases are shared with TRBD1. V gave up 7 bases and J gave up 6 bases; unmatched junction bases: 10. The germline gives CDR1 LNHDA, CDR2 SQIVND (reference sequence). The CDR3 loop spans 14 amino acids. The CDR3 nucleotides read TGTGCCAGTACCCCGGGACAGGGCGCTGGCGAGCAGTACTTC. This codes for CASTPGQGAGEQYF.

The chain combines TRBV7-3 with TRBJ2-5; TRBD1 matches at 7 bases. Germline loops: CDR1 SGHTA, CDR2 FQGTGA. The CDR3 runs to 16 residues. V shed 5 bases, J shed 3 bases, and the junction held 12 bases outside the gene matches. CDR3 DNA: TGTGCCAGCAGCCCGACAGGGTTCGGGCTTGAAGAGACCCAGTACTTC. Protein product: CASSPTGFGLEETQYF. Full variable domain (remainder filled in from reference TRBV7-3 and TRBJ2-5): GAGVSQTPSNKVTEKGKYVELRCDPISGHTALYWYRQSLGQGPEFLIYFQGTGAADDSGLPNDRFFAVRPEGSVSTLKIQRTERGDSAVYLCASSPTGFGLEETQYFGPGTRLLVL.

This chain links TRBV13 with TRBJ1-1; D not resolved. This CDR3 contains 19 residues. The V end lost 2 bases, the J end lost 3 bases, and 25 bases lay between the germline ends. Germline CDR1 and CDR2: PRHDT and FYEKMQ (reference sequence). CDR3 sequence (DNA): TGTGCCAGCAGCTTAACGTGGGAGGGATACTACAGAGGTTACACTGAAGCTTTCTTT. Residues: CASSLTWEGYYRGYTEAFF.

CDR3 sequence (DNA): TGTGCCAGCAGCTTCCCTACAGGGCCGATAGGATCCTACAATGAGCAGTTCTTC. This translates into CASSFPTGPIGSYNEQFF. The V gene is TRBV5-6, the J gene TRBJ2-1; D may be TRBD1 (6 bases). CDR3 length: 18 amino acids. Germline CDR1 reads SGHDT; CDR2 reads YYEEEE. The ends were cut back, 2 bases at V and 1 base at J, with 19 bases in the middle.

The chain links TRBV6-1 to TRBJ2-7; D tentatively fits TRBD1 or TRBD2 (5 bases each). With 8 bases removed from V and 7 bases from J, the gap between germline ends came to 21 bases. This CDR3 is 14 amino acids long. Looked up from germline, CDR1 is MNHNS and CDR2 is SASEGT. In DNA form, the CDR3 reads TGTGCCAGCCGGGCCGGGACGTTGGCCGAAGAGCAGTACTTC. Residues: CASRAGTLAEEQYF.

Only one count was recorded for this clone. The chain employs TRBV6-5 and TRBJ1-2; D ambiguous. Trimming stripped 6 bases from V and 2 bases from J, with 10 bases between. This CDR3 comprises 13 residues. Germline V gene lookup returns CDR1 MNHEY and CDR2 SVGAGI. In DNA, the CDR3 is TGTGCCAGCAGGTTGGACGCCAACTATGGCTACACCTTC. Its protein product is CASRLDANYGYTF.

The chain has TRBV30 and TRBJ2-1; the match to TRBD1 covers 8 bases. Germline CDR1 reads GTSNPN; CDR2 reads SVGIG (reference sequence). The CDR3 is 16 residues long. V trimming: 5 bases; J trimming: 2 bases; junction bases outside the gene matches: 11. The chain's CDR3 is CAWAGRTGSTYNEQFF. In DNA form, the CDR3 reads TGTGCCTGGGCCGGGCGGACAGGGAGTACCTACAATGAGCAGTTCTTC.

V usage is TRBV6-1 and J usage is TRBJ1-2; D unresolved. Germline CDR1 and CDR2: MNHNS and SASEGT. V gave up 7 bases and J gave up 4 bases, with 19 bases separating them. The CDR3 has 15 residues. The CDR3 DNA reads TGTGCCAGCACTCAACGTAGAGGGCCGGGCTATGGCTACACCTTC. It is translated as CASTQRRGPGYGYTF.

The J gene is TRBJ1-5, the V gene TRBV19, with TRBD1 identical over 7 bases. Trimming removed 6 bases from V and 3 bases from J; junction bases left unmatched: 11. This CDR3 comprises 16 residues. Germline CDR1 LNHDA, CDR2 SQIVND (reference sequence). The CDR3, as DNA: TGTGCCAGTAGATTAGGAAGGGACAGAGTCAATCAGCCCCAGCATTTT. Translating gives CASRLGRDRVNQPQHF.

This chain uses TRBV28 with TRBJ2-7; 7 bases are shared with TRBD1. The CDR3 runs 15 residues. CDR1 is MDHEN and CDR2 is SYDVKM in the germline V gene. The V segment lost 1 base and the J segment 0 bases; nucleotides outside the gene matches: 3. The chain's CDR3 is CASSLLGGVSYEQYF. In DNA form, the CDR3 reads TGTGCCAGCAGTTTATTAGGGGGCGTCTCCTACGAGCAGTACTTC.

In this sample, this clone turned up once. The chain couples TRBV28 to TRBJ1-1; D is possibly TRBD1 (5 bases). The CDR3 has 15 residues. Germline V CDR1 and CDR2: MDHEN, SYDVKM. Between the trimmed V and J ends, which lost 5 bases and 0 bases, there was a span of 13 bases. This CDR3 is CASSPRQTLNTEAFF. CDR3 coding DNA: TGTGCCAGCAGTCCCAGACAGACTTTGAACACTGAAGCTTTCTTT.

The chain joins TRBV29-1 to TRBJ1-1, with 8 bases fitting TRBD1. Germline CDR1 reads SQVTM; CDR2 reads ANQGSEA. V lost 7 bases, J lost 1 base, and 8 bases stayed unmatched. CDR3 size: 14 residues. This chain's CDR3 is CSALPGQANTEAFF. In DNA form, the CDR3 reads TGCAGCGCCTTACCGGGACAGGCGAACACTGAAGCTTTCTTT.

The chain uses TRBV28 and TRBJ1-1; 7 bases map to TRBD1. Trimming at V came to 3 bases and at J to 4 bases, leaving 11 bases not matched to a gene. CDR3 length: 16 amino acids. Germline-derived CDR1 and CDR2 are MDHEN and SYDVKM. CDR3 loop: CASSFRRGGPSTEAFF. CDR3 DNA: TGTGCCAGCAGTTTCCGGCGAGGGGGCCCCTCCACTGAAGCTTTCTTT.